The source of this T cell receptor (beta chain) is a study of T cells in localized non-small cell lung cancer. Assay used: immunoSEQ multiplex PCR; TCRdb lists only in-frame clones, some missing. The sample holds about 62,000 clones, 81% seen once. This CDR3 has 14 amino acids. The V gene lost 2 bases and the J gene lost 1 base, with 9 bases spanning the gap. From germline, CDR1 is MGHRA and CDR2 YSYEKL. Findings of the study overall: The study sequenced only one region of the tumor. As a result, intratumor heterogeneity could not be excluded and remains possible. A raised T cell density in blood coincided with lengthier overall survival.

Of note for this clone: Its antigen is unknown.

Sequencing was performed on PBMCs, taken before any cancer treatment. The chain uses TRBV4-1 and TRBJ2-7, with D possibly being TRBD2 (5 bases). This sequence was found in a man aged 35 to 69 with stage II lung adenocarcinoma. The CDR3 reads CASSQPGYSYEQYF. The CDR3 nucleotides read TGCGCCAGCAGCCAACCGGGGTATTCCTACGAGCAGTACTTC.